These 10 T cell receptor beta chains were all obtained from the same sample, sequenced in a study of post-analysis software for immune sequencing data. Study observations and caveats: When patients were compared with controls, a handful of TRBV segments were more frequent, TRBV5-6, TRBV5-1 and TRBV20-1 among them.

Their antigen targets remain unknown. Incorporated into the TCR beta cDNA libraries were unique molecular identifiers, which served to reduce PCR and sequencing biases. Each CDR3 protein gets one entry after TCRdb re-called the PCR reads with MiXCR. There are roughly 600,000 distinct CDR3 sequences in the sample; around 40% occur only once, and 1.5% to 2% lies in the top ten. The sample taken for sequencing was blood. The receptors stem from a girl aged 5 to 17 with multiple sclerosis.

This clonotype was picked up a small number of times. For the CDR3, the DNA is TGCGCCAGCAGCTTGCAGGGGACCCTCAATGAGCAGTTCTTC. It translates to CASSLQGTLNEQFF. The chain couples TRBV5-1 to TRBJ2-1; possibly TRBD1 for D (6 bases). Germline values: CDR1 SGHRS, CDR2 YFSETQ. V was cut by 1 base and J by 6 bases, with 11 bases left in between. The CDR3 is 14 residues long. Filled out from reference TRBV5-1 and TRBJ2-1, the complete variable domain reads KAGVTQTPRYLIKTRGQQVTLSCSPISGHRSVSWYQQTPGQGLQFLFEYFSETQRNKGNFPGRFSGRQFSNSRSEMNVSTLELGDSALYLCASSLQGTLNEQFFGPGTRLTVL.

V is TRBV6-4 and J is TRBJ1-2, with 9 bases matching TRBD1. The CDR3 is 15 amino acids. Trimming took 4 bases from V and 7 from J; bases not matched to a gene: 10. Germline V gene data show CDR1 as MRHNA and CDR2 as SNTAGT. CDR3 in DNA: TGTGCCAGCAGTGCCGGGACAGGGCCGTTCGCTGGCTACACCTTC. Translating it yields CASSAGTGPFAGYTF.

This clonotype appeared a few times. The genes are TRBV27 and TRBJ1-1, with no clear D. Germline V gene data show CDR1 as MNHEY and CDR2 as SMNVEV (reference sequence). Trimming left V 0 bases short and J 1 base short, with 9 bases between. This CDR3 contains 15 residues. The CDR3 reads CASSLSRVGNTEAFF. CDR3 coding DNA: TGTGCCAGCAGTTTATCTAGGGTGGGGAACACTGAAGCTTTCTTT.

The chain employs TRBV5-1 and TRBJ2-7; D gene uncertain. The CDR3 has 14 amino acids. Germline CDR1 SGHRS, CDR2 YFSETQ. V dropped 4 bases and J dropped 2 bases, with 13 bases sitting between them. As DNA, the CDR3 is TGCGCCAGCAGCCCCGCGGACCGCACCTACGAGCAGTACTTC. The encoded protein is CASSPADRTYEQYF.

This sequence joins TRBV6-6 and TRBJ1-3; TRBD1 is a possible D gene (6 bases). Germline assignment: CDR1 MNHNY and CDR2 SVGAGI (reference sequence). Trimming removed 7 bases at V and 2 bases at J, with 15 bases between. CDR3 length equals 15 residues. CDR3 loop: CASNLAGAPGNTIYF. The DNA for the CDR3 is TGTGCCAGCAACCTCGCAGGGGCCCCTGGAAACACCATATATTTT.

This clonotype was picked up a small number of times. This chain links TRBV29-1 with TRBJ1-2, with 9 bases fitting TRBD1. CDR1 is SQVTM and CDR2 is ANQGSEA in the germline V gene. The junction had 5 bases not matched to a gene; V was cut back by 7 bases and J by 2 bases. This CDR3 is 13 amino acids long. The CDR3: CSGRDRENYGYTF. The CDR3 coding sequence is TGCAGCGGCCGGGACAGGGAAAACTATGGCTACACCTTC.

The sample holds a few counts of this clonotype. The V call is TRBV5-5, the J call TRBJ1-4; D is uncertain. Germline V gene sequence: CDR1 SGHKS, CDR2 YYEKEE (reference sequence). The CDR3 runs to 14 residues. V was trimmed by 1 base and J by 7 bases, leaving 11 bases between them. DNA of the CDR3: TGTGCCAGCAGCTTGCCCCGCGAGGGTGAAAAACTGTTTTTT. Translating gives CASSLPREGEKLFF.

V and J are TRBV5-1 and TRBJ2-4, with 8 bases lining up with TRBD1. V trimming: 7 bases; J trimming: 13 bases; junction bases outside the gene matches: 10. CDR3 length: 12 residues. Per the germline V gene, CDR1 is SGHRS and CDR2 is YFSETQ. The CDR3 protein is CASCDRGREQYF. In DNA, the CDR3 is TGCGCCAGCTGCGACAGGGGAAGGGAGCAGTACTTC.

The CDR3 protein is CASSIQGPNTEAFF. The CDR3 DNA follows: TGCGCCAGCAGCATACAGGGTCCGAACACTGAAGCTTTCTTT. The genes are TRBV5-1 and TRBJ1-1; perhaps TRBD1 as D (6 bases). Trimming stripped 4 bases from V and 1 base from J, with 11 bases between. In germline, CDR1 is SGHRS, CDR2 YFSETQ. The CDR3 totals 14 residues.

This clonotype was detected a few times. The chain recombines TRBV12-3 or TRBV12-4 with TRBJ2-7; TRBD1 aligns across 7 bases. Trimming took 6 bases from V and 0 from J; bases not matched to a gene: 2. The CDR3 totals 13 residues. CDR3 protein: CASSGQDSYEQYF. As DNA, the CDR3 is TGTGCCAGCAGCGGACAGGACTCCTACGAGCAGTACTTC.